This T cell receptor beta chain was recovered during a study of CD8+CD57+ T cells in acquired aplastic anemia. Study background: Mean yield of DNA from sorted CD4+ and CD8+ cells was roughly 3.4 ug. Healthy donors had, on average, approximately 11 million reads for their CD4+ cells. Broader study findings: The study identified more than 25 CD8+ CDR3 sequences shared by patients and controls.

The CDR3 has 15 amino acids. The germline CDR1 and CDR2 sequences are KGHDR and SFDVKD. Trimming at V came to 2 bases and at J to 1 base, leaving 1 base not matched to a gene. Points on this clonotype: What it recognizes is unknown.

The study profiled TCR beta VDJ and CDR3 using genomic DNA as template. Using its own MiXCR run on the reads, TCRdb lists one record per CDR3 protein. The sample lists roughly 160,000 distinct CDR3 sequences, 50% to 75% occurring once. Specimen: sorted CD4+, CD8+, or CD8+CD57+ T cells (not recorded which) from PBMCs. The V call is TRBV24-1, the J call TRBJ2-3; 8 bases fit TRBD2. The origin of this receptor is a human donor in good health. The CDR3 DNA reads TGTGCCACCAGTGATTCGACTAGCGGCACAGATACGCAGTATTTT. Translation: CATSDSTSGTDTQYF.